The clone carrying this T cell receptor beta chain appeared many times. Germline V gene lookup returns CDR1 MNHNY and CDR2 SVGAGI (reference sequence). Trimming removed 5 bases from V and 3 bases from J; junction bases left unmatched: 8. The CDR3 is 15 residues long. These data come from a study of early T cells in non-severe SARS-CoV-2 infection. TCRdb independently ran MiXCR on the 5' RACE reads; one entry per CDR3 protein. Of roughly 32,000 distinct CDR3 sequences in the sample, 3% to 5% were seen once. The sequence was collected from an adult who was a healthcare worker with PCR-confirmed SARS-CoV-2 infection or an uninfected control (not recorded which). The V gene is TRBV6-6, the J gene TRBJ2-7; 9 nucleotides line up with TRBD2. The sequencing sample was made of whole blood. CDR3 protein: CASSHPTSGNYEQYF. Here the CDR3 DNA reads TGTGCCAGCAGTCACCCGACTAGCGGTAACTACGAGCAGTACTTC.